This entry concerns a single T cell receptor beta chain. The record originates from a study of T cell changes during pregnancy in multiple sclerosis. Data came from immunoSEQ multiplex PCR; TCRdb stores just in-frame clones and leaves some out. The sample carries some 93,000 clones, about nine tenths recorded once. Looked up from germline, CDR1 is SEHNR and CDR2 is FQNEAQ (reference sequence). Trimming cost V 10 bases and J 5 bases, with 15 bases left between them. This CDR3 has 12 residues. The sequencing used peripheral blood, collected after pregnancy. This receptor was obtained from a female donor in good health, enrolled as a control in a pregnancy study. The chain carries TRBV7-9 and TRBJ2-7; D is perhaps TRBD2 (5 bases). As DNA, the CDR3 is TGTGCCACCGACATTTCGGGGAACGAGCAGTACTTC. Translated: CATDISGNEQYF.